The 15 T cell receptor beta chains reported below all come from one sample, sequenced in a study of T cells in Graves' hyperthyroidism and ophthalmopathy (dated by TCRdb to between 2017 and 2020). Library preparation was by multiplex PCR. The sequencer was an Illumina HiSeq 2000. TCR beta CDR3 regions were amplified from RNA transcripts. The first round of RT-PCR for the TCR CDR3 was performed with the HTBI primer set and the Qiagen OneStep RT-PCR kit. TCRdb trimmed public reads at Q25 via fastp, called clones via MiXCR and kept in-frame beta chains. Each CDR3 protein gets just one entry, which takes the most common genes and DNA from the rows behind it. Counted in this sample were some 150,000 distinct CDR3 sequences; more than 20% of them appeared once. The ten largest clones take up around two thirds of the sample. The sequenced sample was blood. The receptor set was obtained from a woman in her forties or fifties with Graves' hyperthyroidism that later progressed to Graves' ophthalmopathy.

This clonotype was detected ten times or more. The chain combines TRBV7-2 with TRBJ1-5; D call uncertain. This CDR3 region has 12 residues. Trimming took off 2 bases at V and 6 bases at J, with 5 bases between the two ends. In germline, CDR1 is SGHTA, CDR2 FQGNSA. The CDR3 sequence is CASSLRGQPQHF. CDR3 DNA sequence: TGTGCCAGCAGCTTACGAGGTCAGCCCCAGCATTTT.

This clonotype was seen at least ten times. The J gene is TRBJ2-3, the V gene TRBV2; D possibly corresponds to TRBD2 (6 bases). The V end was cut by 6 bases, the J end by 3 bases, with 13 bases between. From germline, CDR1 is SNHLY and CDR2 FYNNEI. The CDR3 runs to 14 residues. The CDR3 region is CASSRDSGTDTQYF. CDR3 DNA sequence: TGTGCCAGCAGCCGGGACTCGGGAACAGATACGCAGTATTTT.

The chain couples TRBV11-2 to TRBJ1-1; D unresolved. The CDR3 has 14 residues. V was trimmed by 5 bases and J by 1 base, leaving 11 bases between them. CDR1 SGHAT and CDR2 FQNNGV come from the germline V gene. In nucleotides, the CDR3 is TGTGCCAGCAGCCTAAATCGGTGGAACACTGAAGCTTTCTTT. Translating gives CASSLNRWNTEAFF.

This clonotype was counted ten times or more. The chain couples TRBV7-8 to TRBJ1-2, with D perhaps matching TRBD1 (6 bases). Deletions cut 5 bases from V and 8 bases from J, with 30 bases between. The CDR3 runs to 18 residues. The germline V gene encodes CDR1 SGHVS and CDR2 FQNEAQ. This chain's CDR3 is CASSNTARDTGVLRGYTF. The DNA for the CDR3 is TGTGCCAGCAGCAATACCGCTCGGGACACGGGCGTCCTTCGGGGCTACACCTTC.

This clonotype was seen repeatedly, ten times or more. The chain combines TRBV3-1 with TRBJ2-6; D not resolved. V shed 3 bases and J shed 0 bases, with 6 bases lying between them. CDR3 length: 15 amino acids. Germline V lookup: CDR1 LGHDT, CDR2 YNNKEL (reference sequence). DNA for the CDR3: TGTGCCAGCAGCCAGCACCACTCTGGGGCCAACGTCCTGACTTTC. It encodes CASSQHHSGANVLTF.

There are many counts of this clonotype. The rearrangement joins TRBV12-3 or TRBV12-4 to TRBJ2-4; 9 bases fit TRBD1. V dropped 0 bases and J dropped 0; count of bases not matched to a gene: 3. The CDR3 runs 17 residues. Here the CDR3 reads CASSLARTGVAKNIQYF. The CDR3 DNA sequence: TGTGCCAGCAGTTTAGCGCGGACAGGGGTAGCCAAAAACATTCAGTACTTC.

The chain has TRBV10-3 and TRBJ2-2, with 14 nucleotides matching TRBD2. Germline V CDR1 and CDR2: ENHRY, SYGVKD. The CDR3 is 17 residues long. Trimming at V came to 4 bases and at J to 4 bases, leaving 5 bases not matched to a gene. The CDR3 DNA is TGTGCCATCAGTGTGGGACTAGCGGGAGACGGCACCGGGGAGCTGTTTTTT. Protein: CAISVGLAGDGTGELFF.

The V call is TRBV3-1, the J call TRBJ1-1, with D possibly TRBD1 on 5 matching bases. Trimming removed 0 bases at V and 5 bases at J, with 13 bases between. The V gene's germline CDR1 is LGHDT and CDR2 YNNKEL (reference sequence). The CDR3 has 15 amino acids. The CDR3 spells CASSQDPGLRTEAFF. For the CDR3, the DNA is TGTGCCAGCAGCCAAGATCCAGGGTTGCGTACTGAAGCTTTCTTT.

This clonotype was counted ten times or more. This chain connects TRBV5-1 to TRBJ2-7; 8 bases line up with TRBD2. Germline values: CDR1 SGHRS, CDR2 YFSETQ. The ends lost 4 bases at V and 7 bases at J; junction bases unmatched: 13. The CDR3 consists of 15 residues. The CDR3 loop is CASSRGRAGDLEQYF. CDR3 nucleotide sequence: TGCGCCAGCAGCCGCGGACGAGCGGGAGACTTGGAGCAGTACTTC.

The chain links TRBV6-5 to TRBJ2-2, with unresolved D. The germline V gene encodes CDR1 MNHEY and CDR2 SVGAGI. Trimming removed 1 base at V and 3 bases at J, with 15 bases between. This CDR3 is 17 amino acids long. CDR3 in DNA: TGTGCCAGCAGTTACTTCGGGTCGGACCTTGACACCGGGGAGCTGTTTTTT. This gives the protein CASSYFGSDLDTGELFF.

This clonotype was counted only a few times. CDR3 nucleotides: TGTGCCTGGAGTGTGGGGGAGAACACTGAAGCTTTCTTT. It codes for CAWSVGENTEAFF. The chain links TRBV30 to TRBJ1-1, with a possible D match to TRBD1 (5 bases). Between the trimmed V and J ends, which lost 0 bases and 1 base, there was a span of 6 bases. This CDR3 is 13 amino acids long. Germline V CDR1 and CDR2: GTSNPN, SVGIG (reference sequence).

In this sample, this clonotype turned up a few times. This chain joins TRBV6-5 and TRBJ2-2; D is undetermined. Germline V gives CDR1 MNHEY, CDR2 SVGAGI. The CDR3 is 12 residues long. V was cut by 2 bases and J by 8 bases, with 6 bases left in between. The CDR3 DNA sequence: TGTGCCAGCAGTTACAGGTTGGGGGAGCTGTTTTTT. As protein: CASSYRLGELFF.

The chain recombines TRBV2 with TRBJ1-5; perhaps TRBD1 as D (6 bases). Germline values: CDR1 SNHLY, CDR2 FYNNEI. The CDR3 extends over 14 amino acids. The germline V and J ends were trimmed by 4 bases and 5 bases, with 12 bases remaining between them. The CDR3 sequence: CASSAEGVDQPQHF. CDR3 bases: TGTGCCAGCAGTGCTGAGGGGGTGGATCAGCCCCAGCATTTT.

The chain employs TRBV10-3 and TRBJ2-5, with TRBD1 matching 8 bases. After removal of 0 bases from V and 11 bases from J, the junction contained 2 bases not matched to a gene. This CDR3 is 12 amino acids long. Germline values: CDR1 ENHRY, CDR2 SYGVKD. As DNA, the CDR3 is TGTGCCATCAGTGAGTCACAGGGGGTTCAGTACTTC. Its translation is CAISESQGVQYF.

Ten or more counts support this clonotype. The chain employs TRBV20-1 and TRBJ1-6, with D maybe TRBD1 (5 bases). CDR1 and CDR2 from the germline V gene are DFQATT and SNEGSKA (reference sequence). V was pared by 6 bases and J by 8 bases, with 17 bases between. The CDR3 is made up of 14 amino acids. The CDR3 DNA follows: TGCAGTGCCACCCTAGCGGGGGGATATTCACCCCTCCACTTT. It specifies CSATLAGGYSPLHF.